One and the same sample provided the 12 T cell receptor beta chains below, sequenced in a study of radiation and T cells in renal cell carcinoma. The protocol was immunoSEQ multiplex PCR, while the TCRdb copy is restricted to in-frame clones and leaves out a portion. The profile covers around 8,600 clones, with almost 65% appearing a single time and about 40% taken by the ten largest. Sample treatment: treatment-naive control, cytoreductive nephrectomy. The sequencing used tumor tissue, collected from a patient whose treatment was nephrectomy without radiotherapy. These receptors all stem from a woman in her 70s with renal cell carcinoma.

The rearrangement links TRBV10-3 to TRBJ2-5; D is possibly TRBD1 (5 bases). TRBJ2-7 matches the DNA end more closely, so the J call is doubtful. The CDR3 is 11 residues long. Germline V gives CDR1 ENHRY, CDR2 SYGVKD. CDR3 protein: CATYDRSEQYF. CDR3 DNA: TGTGCCACCTACGACAGATCCGAGCAGTACTTC.

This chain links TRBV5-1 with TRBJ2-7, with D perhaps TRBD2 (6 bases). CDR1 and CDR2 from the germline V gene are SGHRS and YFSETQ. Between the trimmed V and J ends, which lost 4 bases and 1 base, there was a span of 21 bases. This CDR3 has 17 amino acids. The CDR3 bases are TGCGCCAGCAGCCCGATAGCGGTGGTTGGTAATTCCTACGAGCAGTACTTC. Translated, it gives CASSPIAVVGNSYEQYF.

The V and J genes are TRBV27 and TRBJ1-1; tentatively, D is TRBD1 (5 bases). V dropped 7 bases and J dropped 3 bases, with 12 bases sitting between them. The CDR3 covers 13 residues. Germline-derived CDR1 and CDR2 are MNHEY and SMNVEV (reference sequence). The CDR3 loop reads CASTGRGDTEAFF. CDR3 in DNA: TGTGCCAGCACTGGCAGAGGGGACACTGAAGCTTTCTTT.

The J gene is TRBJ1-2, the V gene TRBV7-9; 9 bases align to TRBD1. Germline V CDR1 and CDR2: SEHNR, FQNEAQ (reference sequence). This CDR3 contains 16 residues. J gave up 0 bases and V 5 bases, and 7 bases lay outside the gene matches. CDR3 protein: CASSGDRAYSNYGYTF. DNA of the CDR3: TGTGCCAGCAGCGGGGACAGGGCGTACTCTAACTATGGCTACACCTTC.

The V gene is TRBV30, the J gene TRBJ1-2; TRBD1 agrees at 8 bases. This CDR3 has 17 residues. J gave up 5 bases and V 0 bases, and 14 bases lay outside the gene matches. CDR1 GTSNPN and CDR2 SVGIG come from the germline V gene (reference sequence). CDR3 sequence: CAWSVPGTGYEAYGYTF. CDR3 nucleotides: TGTGCCTGGAGTGTACCCGGGACAGGATACGAGGCGTATGGCTACACCTTC.

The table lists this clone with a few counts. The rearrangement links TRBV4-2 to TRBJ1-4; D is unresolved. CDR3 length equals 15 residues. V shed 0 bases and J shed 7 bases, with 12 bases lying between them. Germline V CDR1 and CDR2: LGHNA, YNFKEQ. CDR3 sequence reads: CASSQDVGSAEKLFF. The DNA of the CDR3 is TGTGCCAGCAGCCAAGATGTAGGGTCGGCTGAAAAACTGTTTTTT.

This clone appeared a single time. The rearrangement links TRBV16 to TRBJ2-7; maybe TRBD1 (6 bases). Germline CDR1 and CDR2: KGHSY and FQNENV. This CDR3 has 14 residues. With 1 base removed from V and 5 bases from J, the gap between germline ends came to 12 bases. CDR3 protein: CASSQLTGWDEQYF. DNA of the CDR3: TGTGCCAGCAGCCAATTAACAGGGTGGGACGAGCAGTACTTC.

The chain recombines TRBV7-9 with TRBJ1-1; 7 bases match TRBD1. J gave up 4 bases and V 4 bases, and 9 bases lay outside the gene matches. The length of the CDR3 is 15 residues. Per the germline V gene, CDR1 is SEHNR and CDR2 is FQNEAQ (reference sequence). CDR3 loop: CASSSGTGVGTEAFF. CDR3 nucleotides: TGTGCCAGCAGCTCAGGCACAGGGGTGGGCACTGAAGCTTTCTTT. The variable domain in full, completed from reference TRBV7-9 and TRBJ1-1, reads DTGVSQNPRHKITKRGQNVTFRCDPISEHNRLYWYRQTLGQGPEFLTYFQNEAQLEKSRLLSDRFSAERPKGSFSTLEIQRTEQGDSAMYLCASSSGTGVGTEAFFGQGTRLTVV.

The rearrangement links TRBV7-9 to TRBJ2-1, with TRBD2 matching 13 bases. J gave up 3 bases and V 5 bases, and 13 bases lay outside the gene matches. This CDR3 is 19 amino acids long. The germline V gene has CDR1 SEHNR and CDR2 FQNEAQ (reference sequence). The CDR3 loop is CASSRTSGGLHSVYNEQFF. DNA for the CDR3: TGTGCCAGCAGCCGGACTAGCGGGGGCCTTCACTCAGTCTACAATGAGCAGTTCTTC.

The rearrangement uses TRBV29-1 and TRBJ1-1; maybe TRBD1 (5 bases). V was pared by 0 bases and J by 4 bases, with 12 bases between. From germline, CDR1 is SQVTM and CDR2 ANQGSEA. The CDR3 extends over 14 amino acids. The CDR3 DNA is TGCAGCGTTGAAGATATCCAGGGTGGCACTGAAGCTTTCTTT. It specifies CSVEDIQGGTEAFF.

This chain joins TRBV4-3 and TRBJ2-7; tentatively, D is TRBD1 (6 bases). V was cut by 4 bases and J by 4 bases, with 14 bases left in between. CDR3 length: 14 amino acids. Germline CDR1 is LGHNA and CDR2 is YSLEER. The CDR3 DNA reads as TGCGCCAGCAGCCCCAACAGGGTAGGGTACGAGCAGTACTTC. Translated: CASSPNRVGYEQYF.

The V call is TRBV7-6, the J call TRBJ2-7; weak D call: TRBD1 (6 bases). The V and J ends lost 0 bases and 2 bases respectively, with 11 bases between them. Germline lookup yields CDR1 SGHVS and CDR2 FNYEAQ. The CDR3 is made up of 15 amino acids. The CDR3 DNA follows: TGTGCCAGCAGCTTAGCGCAGGGGTCGACCTACGAGCAGTACTTC. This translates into CASSLAQGSTYEQYF.